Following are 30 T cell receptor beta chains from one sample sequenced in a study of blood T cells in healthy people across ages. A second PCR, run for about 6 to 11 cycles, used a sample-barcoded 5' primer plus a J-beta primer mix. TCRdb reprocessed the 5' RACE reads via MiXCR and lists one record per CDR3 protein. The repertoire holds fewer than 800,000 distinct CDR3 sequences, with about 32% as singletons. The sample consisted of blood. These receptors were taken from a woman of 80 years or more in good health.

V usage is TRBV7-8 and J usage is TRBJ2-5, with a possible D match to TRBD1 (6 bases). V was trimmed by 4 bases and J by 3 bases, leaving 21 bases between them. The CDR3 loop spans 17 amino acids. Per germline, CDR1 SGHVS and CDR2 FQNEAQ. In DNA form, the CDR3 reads TGTGCCAGCAGCTCCTACGGGACAACACCCACCAAAGAGACCCAGTACTTC. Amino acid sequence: CASSSYGTTPTKETQYF.

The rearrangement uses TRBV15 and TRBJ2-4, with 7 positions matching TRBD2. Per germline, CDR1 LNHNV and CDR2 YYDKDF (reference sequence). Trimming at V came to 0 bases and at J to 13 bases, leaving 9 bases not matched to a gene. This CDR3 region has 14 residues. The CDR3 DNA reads TGTGCCACCAGCAGAGATCTGGGGGGGGATGAGCAGTACTTC. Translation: CATSRDLGGDEQYF.

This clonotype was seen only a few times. CDR3 sequence reads: CATSEDGTLGKGGYTF. The CDR3 bases are TGTGCCACCAGTGAGGACGGGACACTAGGGAAGGGTGGCTACACCTTC. This chain links TRBV24-1 with TRBJ1-2, with D perhaps matching TRBD1 (6 bases). Trimming removed 4 bases from V and 7 bases from J, with 21 bases in between. The length of the CDR3 is 16 residues. The germline V gene encodes CDR1 KGHDR and CDR2 SFDVKD.

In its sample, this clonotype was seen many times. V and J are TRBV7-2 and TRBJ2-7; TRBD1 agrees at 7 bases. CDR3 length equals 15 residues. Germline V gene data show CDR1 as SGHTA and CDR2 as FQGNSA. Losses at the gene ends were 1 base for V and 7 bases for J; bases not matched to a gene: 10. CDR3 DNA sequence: TGTGCCAGCAGCTTAGATTCAGGGGGAAGGAGGGAGCAGTACTTC. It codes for CASSLDSGGRREQYF.

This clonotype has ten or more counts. CDR3 coding DNA: TGTGCCAGCAGCGTAGGAACTAGCGGCACAGATACGCAGTATTTT. This translates into CASSVGTSGTDTQYF. The V gene is TRBV9, the J gene TRBJ2-3; TRBD2 aligns across 7 bases. The junction had 2 bases not matched to a gene; V was cut back by 0 bases and J by 1 base. The CDR3 runs 15 residues. Germline CDR1 SGDLS, CDR2 YYNGEE.

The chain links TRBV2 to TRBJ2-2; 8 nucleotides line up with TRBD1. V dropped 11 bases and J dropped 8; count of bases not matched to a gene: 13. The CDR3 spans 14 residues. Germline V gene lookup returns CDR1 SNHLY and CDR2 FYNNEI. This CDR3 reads CACLRTGFSGELFF. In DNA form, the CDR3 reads TGTGCCTGCTTACGGACAGGGTTTTCAGGGGAGCTGTTTTTT.

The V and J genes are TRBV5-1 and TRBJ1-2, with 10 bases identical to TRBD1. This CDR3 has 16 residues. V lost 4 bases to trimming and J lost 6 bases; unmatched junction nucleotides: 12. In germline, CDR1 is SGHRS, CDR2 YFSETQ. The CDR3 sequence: CASSLQPGQGGDGYTF. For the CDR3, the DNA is TGCGCCAGCAGCCTCCAACCCGGACAGGGGGGCGATGGCTACACCTTC.

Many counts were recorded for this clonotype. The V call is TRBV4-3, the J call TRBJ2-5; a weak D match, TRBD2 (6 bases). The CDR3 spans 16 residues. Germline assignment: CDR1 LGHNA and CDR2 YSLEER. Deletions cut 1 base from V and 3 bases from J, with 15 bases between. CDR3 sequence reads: CASSQVRPGVKETQYF. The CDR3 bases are TGCGCCAGCAGCCAAGTTCGCCCGGGGGTCAAAGAGACCCAGTACTTC.

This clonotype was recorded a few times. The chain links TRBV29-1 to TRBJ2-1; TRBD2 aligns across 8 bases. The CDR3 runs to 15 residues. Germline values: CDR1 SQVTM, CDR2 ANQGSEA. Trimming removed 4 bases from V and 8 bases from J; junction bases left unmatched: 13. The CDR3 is CSVGKSGLVFDEQFF. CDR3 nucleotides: TGCAGCGTTGGCAAATCGGGACTAGTTTTCGATGAGCAGTTCTTC.

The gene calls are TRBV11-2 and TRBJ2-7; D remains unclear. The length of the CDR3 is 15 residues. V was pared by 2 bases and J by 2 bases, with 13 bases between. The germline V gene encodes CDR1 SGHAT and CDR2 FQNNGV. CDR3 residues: CASSLSAGTAYEQYF. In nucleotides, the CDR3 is TGTGCCAGCAGCTTATCCGCAGGAACAGCCTACGAGCAGTACTTC.

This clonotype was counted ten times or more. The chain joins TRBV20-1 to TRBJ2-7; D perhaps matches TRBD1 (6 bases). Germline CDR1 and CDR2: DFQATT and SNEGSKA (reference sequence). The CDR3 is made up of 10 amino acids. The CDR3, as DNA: TGCTCCGGGACAACCTACGAGCAGTACTTC. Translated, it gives CSGTTYEQYF.

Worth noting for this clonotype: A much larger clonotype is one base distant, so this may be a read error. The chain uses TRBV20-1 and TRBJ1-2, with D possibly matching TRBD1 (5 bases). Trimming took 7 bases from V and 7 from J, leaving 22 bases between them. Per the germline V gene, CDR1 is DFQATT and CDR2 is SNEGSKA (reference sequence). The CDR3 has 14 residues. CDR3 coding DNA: TGCAGTGTCCGCGTCCAGGGCAGTGACTGTGGCTACACCTTC. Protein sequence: CSVRVQGSDCGYTF.

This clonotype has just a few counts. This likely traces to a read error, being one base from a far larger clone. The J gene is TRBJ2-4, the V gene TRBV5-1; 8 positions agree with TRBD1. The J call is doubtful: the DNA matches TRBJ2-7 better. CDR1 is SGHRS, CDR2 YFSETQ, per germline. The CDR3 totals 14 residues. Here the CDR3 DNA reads TGCGCCAGCAGCTTGACTGACAGGGGCTACGAGCAGTACTTC. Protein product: CASSLTDRGYEQYF.

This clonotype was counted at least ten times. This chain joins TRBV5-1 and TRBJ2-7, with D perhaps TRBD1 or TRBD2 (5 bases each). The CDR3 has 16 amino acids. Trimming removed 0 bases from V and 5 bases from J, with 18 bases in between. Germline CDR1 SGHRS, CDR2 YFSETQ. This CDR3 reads CASSLVGDPLVDEQYF. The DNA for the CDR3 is TGCGCCAGCAGCTTGGTGGGGGATCCTCTTGTCGACGAGCAGTACTTC.

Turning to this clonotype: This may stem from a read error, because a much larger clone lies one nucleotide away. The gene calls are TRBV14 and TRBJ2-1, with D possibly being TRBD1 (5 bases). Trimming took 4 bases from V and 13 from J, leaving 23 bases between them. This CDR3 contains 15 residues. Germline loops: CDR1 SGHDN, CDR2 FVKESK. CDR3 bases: TGTGCCAGCAGCCCCTTACTGGACATCTCAGAGACCCAGTTCTTC. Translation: CASSPLLDISETQFF.

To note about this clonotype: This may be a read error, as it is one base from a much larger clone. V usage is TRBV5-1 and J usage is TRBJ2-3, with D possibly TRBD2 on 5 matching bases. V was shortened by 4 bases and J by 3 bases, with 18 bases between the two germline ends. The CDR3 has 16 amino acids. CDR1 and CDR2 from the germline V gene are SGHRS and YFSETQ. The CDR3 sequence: CASSPSTGFGTDTQYF. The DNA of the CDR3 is TGCGCCAGCAGCCCATCAACGGGGTTTGGAACAGATACGCAGTATTTT.

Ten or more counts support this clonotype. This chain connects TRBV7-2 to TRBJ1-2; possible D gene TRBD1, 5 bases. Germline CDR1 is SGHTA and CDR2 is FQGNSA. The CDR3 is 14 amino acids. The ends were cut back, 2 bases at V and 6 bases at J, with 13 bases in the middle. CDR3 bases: TGTGCCAGCAGCTTACGGCAGGGTTATGATGGCTACACCTTC. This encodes CASSLRQGYDGYTF.

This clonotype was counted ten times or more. The CDR3 reads CASSQGSGTGGGCTF. DNA of the CDR3: TGTGCCAGCAGCCAAGGGTCCGGGACAGGGGGCGGGTGCACCTTC. The rearrangement uses TRBV3-1 and TRBJ1-2; 12 bases fit TRBD1. Germline trimming cut 1 base from V and 13 bases from J; bases unmatched to any gene: 10. CDR1 is LGHDT, CDR2 YNNKEL, per germline (reference sequence). CDR3 size: 15 residues. The whole variable domain, filled in from reference TRBV3-1 and TRBJ1-2, reads DTAVSQTPKYLVTQMGNDKSIKCEQNLGHDTMYWYKQDSKKFLKIMFSYNNKELIINETVPNRFSPKSPDKAHLNLHINSLELGDSAVYFCASSQGSGTGGGCTFGSGTRLTVV.

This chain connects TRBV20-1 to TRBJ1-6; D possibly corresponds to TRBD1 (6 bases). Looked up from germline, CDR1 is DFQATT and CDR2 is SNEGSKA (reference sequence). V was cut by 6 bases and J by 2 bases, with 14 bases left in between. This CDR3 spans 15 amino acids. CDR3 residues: CSAVDSRAYNSPLHF. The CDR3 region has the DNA TGCAGTGCCGTGGACAGCAGGGCCTATAATTCACCCCTCCACTTT.

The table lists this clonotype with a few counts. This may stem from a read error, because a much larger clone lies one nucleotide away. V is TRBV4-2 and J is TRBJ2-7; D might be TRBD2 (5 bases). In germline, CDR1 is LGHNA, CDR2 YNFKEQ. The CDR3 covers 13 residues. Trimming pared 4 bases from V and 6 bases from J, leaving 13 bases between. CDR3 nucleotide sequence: TGTGCCAGCAGCCGAGAGGCTAGCTCCGAGCAGTACTTC. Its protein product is CASSREASSEQYF.

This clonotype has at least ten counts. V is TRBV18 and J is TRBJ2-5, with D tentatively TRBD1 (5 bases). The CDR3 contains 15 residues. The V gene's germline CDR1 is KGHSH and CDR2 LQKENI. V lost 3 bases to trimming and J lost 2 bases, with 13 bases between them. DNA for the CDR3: TGTGCCAGCTCACCGATGTGGGGCGGTCAAGAGACCCAGTACTTC. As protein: CASSPMWGGQETQYF.

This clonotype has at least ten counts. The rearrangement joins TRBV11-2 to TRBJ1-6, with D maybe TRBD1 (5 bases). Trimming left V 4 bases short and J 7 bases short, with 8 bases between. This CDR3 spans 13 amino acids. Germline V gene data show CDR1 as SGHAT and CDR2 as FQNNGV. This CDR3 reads CASSSRQNSPLHF. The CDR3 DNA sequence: TGTGCCAGCAGCTCACGACAGAATTCACCCCTCCACTTT.

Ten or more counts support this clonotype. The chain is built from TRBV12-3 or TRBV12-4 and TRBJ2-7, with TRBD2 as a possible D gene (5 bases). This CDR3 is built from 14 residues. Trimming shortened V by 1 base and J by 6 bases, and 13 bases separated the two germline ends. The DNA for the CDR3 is TGTGCCAGCAGTTTAGGCCCGGGATCGAGCGAGCAGTACTTC. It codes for CASSLGPGSSEQYF.

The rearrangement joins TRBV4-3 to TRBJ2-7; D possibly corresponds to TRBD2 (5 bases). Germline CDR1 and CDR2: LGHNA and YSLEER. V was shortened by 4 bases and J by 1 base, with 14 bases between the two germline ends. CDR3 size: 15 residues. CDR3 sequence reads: CASSRGSLPSYEQYF. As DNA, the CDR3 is TGCGCCAGCAGCCGAGGGTCCTTGCCGTCCTACGAGCAGTACTTC.

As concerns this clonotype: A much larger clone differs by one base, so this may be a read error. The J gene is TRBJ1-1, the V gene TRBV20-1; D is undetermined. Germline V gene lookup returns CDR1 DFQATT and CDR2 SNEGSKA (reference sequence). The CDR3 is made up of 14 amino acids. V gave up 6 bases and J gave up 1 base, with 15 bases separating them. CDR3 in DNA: TGCAGTGCAGAGGGCGGCCCGGGGAACACTGAAGCTTTCTTT. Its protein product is CSAEGGPGNTEAFF.

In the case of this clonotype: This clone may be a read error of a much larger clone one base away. The CDR3 coding sequence is TGTGGCAGCAGTCCAGGGGACTCACCCCTCCACTTT. Its protein is CGSSPGDSPLHF. This sequence joins TRBV6-5 and TRBJ1-6, with D possibly matching TRBD1 (6 bases). The germline gives CDR1 MNHEY, CDR2 SVGAGI. This CDR3 spans 12 amino acids.

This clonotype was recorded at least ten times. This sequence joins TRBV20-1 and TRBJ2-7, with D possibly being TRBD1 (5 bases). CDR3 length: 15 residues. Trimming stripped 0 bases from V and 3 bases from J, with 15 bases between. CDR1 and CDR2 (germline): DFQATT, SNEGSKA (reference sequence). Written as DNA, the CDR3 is TGCAGTGCTAGAGAGTCTAGGGGCGCCCACTACGAGCAGTACTTC. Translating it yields CSARESRGAHYEQYF.

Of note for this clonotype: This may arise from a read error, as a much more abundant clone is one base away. The CDR3 DNA sequence: TGTGCCAGCAGCCAAGAGCTGGACACTGAAGCTTTCTTT. This gives the protein CASSQELDTEAFF. The chain joins TRBV14 to TRBJ1-1; D remains unclear. CDR3 length: 13 residues. Between the trimmed V and J ends, which lost 0 bases and 3 bases, there was a span of 5 bases. The germline V gene encodes CDR1 SGHDN and CDR2 FVKESK.

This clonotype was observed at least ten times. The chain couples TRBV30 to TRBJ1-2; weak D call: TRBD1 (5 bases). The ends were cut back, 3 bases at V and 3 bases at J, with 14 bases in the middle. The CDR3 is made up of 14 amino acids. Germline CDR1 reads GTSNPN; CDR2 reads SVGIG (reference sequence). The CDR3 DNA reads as TGTGCCTGGAGGGGGGACCTCGGGCACTATGGCTACACCTTC. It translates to CAWRGDLGHYGYTF.

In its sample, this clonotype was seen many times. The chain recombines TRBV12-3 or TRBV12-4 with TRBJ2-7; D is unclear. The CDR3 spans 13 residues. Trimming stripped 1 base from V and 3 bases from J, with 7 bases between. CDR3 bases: TGTGCCAGCAGTTTAGGCAGTGGCTACGAGCAGTACTTC. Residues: CASSLGSGYEQYF.